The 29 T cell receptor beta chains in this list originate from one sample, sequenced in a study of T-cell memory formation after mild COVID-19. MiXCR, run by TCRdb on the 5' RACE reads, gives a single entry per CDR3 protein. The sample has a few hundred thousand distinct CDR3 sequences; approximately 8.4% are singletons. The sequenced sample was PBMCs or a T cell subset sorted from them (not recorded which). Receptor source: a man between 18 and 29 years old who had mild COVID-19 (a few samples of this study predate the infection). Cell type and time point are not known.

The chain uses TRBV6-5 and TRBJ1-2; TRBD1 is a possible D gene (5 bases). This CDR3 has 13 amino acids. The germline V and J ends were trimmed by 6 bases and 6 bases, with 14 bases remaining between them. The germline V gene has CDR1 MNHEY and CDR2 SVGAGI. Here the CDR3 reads CASSTGTWNGYTF. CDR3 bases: TGTGCCAGCAGCACCGGGACCTGGAATGGCTACACCTTC.

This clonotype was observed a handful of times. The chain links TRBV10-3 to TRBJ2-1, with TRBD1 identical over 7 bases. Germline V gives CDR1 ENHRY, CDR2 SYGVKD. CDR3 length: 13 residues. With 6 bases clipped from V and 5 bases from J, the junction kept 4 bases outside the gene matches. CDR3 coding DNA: TGTGCCATCAGAAGTGGGACAGACAATGAGCAGTTCTTC. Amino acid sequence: CAIRSGTDNEQFF.

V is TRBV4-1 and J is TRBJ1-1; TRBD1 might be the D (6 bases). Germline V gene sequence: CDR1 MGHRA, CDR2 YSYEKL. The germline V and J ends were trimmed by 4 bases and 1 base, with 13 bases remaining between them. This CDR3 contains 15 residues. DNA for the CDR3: TGCGCCAGCAGCCCTAGGGGGGGACAGAACACTGAAGCTTTCTTT. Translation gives CASSPRGGQNTEAFF.

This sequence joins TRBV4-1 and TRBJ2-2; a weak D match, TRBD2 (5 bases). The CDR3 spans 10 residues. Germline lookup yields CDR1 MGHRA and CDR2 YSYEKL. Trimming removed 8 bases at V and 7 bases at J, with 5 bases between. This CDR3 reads CASAGGELFF. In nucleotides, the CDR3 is TGCGCCAGCGCGGGCGGGGAGCTGTTTTTT.

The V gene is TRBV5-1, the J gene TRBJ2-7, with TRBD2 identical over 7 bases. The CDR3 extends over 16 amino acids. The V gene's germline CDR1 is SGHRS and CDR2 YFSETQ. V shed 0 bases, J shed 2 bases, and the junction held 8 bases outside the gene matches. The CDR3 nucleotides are TGCGCCAGCAGCTTGGGTATAGGGGACTATGCCTACGAGCAGTACGTC. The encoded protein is CASSLGIGDYAYEQYV.

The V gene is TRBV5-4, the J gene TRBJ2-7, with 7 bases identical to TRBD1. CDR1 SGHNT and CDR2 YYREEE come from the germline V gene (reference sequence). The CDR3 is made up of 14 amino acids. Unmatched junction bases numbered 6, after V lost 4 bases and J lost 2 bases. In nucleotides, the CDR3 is TGTGCCAGCAGCAATCCGGGACAGACCTACGAGCAGTACGTC. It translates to CASSNPGQTYEQYV.

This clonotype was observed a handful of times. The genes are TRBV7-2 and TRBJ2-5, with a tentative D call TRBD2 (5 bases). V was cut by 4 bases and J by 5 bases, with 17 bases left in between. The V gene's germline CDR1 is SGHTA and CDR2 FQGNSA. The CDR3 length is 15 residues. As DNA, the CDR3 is TGTGCCAGCAGCTCCGGACCGAAAGAGCGGGAGACCCAGTACTTC. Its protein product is CASSSGPKERETQYF.

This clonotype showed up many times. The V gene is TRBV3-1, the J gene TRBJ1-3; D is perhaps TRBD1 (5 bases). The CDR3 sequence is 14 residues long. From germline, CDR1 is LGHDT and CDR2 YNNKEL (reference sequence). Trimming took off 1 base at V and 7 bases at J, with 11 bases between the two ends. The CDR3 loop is CASSQVPGRNTIYF. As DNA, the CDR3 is TGTGCCAGCAGCCAAGTACCAGGGAGGAACACCATATATTTT.

The CDR3 region is CASSPLWTGNTGELFF. The CDR3 DNA reads TGTGCCAGCAGTCCGTTATGGACAGGGAACACCGGGGAGCTGTTTTTT. The chain has TRBV6-5 and TRBJ2-2, with 7 bases matching TRBD1. V was pared by 5 bases and J by 1 base, with 7 bases of the junction left unmatched. This CDR3 is 16 amino acids long. Germline V CDR1 and CDR2: MNHEY, SVGAGI.

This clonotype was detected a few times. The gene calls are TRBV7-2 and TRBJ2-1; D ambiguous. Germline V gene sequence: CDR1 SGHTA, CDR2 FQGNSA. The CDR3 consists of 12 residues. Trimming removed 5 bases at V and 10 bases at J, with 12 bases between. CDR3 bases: TGTGCCAGCAGCCGACTTGGGGTCGAGCAGTTCTTC. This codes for CASSRLGVEQFF.

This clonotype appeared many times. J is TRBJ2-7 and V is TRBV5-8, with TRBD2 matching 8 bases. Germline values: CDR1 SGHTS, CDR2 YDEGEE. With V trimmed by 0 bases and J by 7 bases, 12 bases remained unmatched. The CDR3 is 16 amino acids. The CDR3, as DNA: TGTGCCAGCAGCTTGGGTGGTTCTGCGGGGGGCAAAGAGCAGTACGTC. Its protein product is CASSLGGSAGGKEQYV.

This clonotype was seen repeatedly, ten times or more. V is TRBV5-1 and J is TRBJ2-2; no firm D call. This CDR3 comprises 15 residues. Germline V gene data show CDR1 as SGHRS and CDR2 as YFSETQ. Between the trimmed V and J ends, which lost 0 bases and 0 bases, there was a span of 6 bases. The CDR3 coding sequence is TGCGCCAGCAGCTTGGACAGACCGAACACCGGGGAGCTGTTTTTT. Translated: CASSLDRPNTGELFF.

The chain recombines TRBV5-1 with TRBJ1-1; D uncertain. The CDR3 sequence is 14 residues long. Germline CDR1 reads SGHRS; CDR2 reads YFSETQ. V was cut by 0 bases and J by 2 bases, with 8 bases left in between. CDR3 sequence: CASSLAMENTEAFF. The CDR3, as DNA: TGCGCCAGCAGCTTGGCCATGGAAAACACTGAAGCTTTCTTT.

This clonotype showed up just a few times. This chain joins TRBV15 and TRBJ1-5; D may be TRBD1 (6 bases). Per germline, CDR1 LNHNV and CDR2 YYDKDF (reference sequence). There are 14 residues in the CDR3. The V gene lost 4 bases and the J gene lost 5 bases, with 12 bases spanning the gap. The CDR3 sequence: CATSTQQGYQPQHF. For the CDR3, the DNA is TGTGCCACCAGCACCCAACAGGGATATCAGCCCCAGCATTTT.

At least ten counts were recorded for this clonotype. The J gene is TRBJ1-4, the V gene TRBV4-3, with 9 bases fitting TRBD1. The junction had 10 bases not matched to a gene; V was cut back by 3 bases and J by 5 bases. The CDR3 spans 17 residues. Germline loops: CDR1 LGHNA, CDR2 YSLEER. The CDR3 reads CASSQGQGGTQNEKLFF. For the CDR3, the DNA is TGCGCCAGCAGCCAGGGACAGGGAGGAACCCAAAATGAAAAACTGTTTTTT.

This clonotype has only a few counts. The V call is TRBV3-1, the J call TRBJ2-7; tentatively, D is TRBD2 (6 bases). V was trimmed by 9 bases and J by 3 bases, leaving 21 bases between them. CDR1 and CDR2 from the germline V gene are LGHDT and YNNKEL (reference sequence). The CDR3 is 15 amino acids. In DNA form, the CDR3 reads TGTGCCAGTGGAGAGGCGGGGCCGTACCGCTACGAGCAGTACGTC. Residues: CASGEAGPYRYEQYV.

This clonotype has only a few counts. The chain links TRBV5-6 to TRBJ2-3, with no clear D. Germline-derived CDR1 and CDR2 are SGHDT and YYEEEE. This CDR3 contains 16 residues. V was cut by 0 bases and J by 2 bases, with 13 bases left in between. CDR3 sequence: CASSLVSLKATDTQYF. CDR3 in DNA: TGTGCCAGCAGCTTGGTGAGCCTCAAAGCCACAGATACGCAGTATTTT. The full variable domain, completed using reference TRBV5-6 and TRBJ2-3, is DAGVTQSPTHLIKTRGQQVTLRCSPKSGHDTVSWYQQALGQGPQFIFQYYEEEERQRGNFPDRFSGHQFPNYSSELNVNALLLGDSALYLCASSLVSLKATDTQYFGPGTRLTVL.

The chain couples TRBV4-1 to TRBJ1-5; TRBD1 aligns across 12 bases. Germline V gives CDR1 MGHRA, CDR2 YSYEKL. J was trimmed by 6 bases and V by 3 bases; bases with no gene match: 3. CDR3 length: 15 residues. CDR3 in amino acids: CASSQGQGATQPQHF. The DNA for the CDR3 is TGCGCCAGCAGCCAGGGACAGGGGGCGACTCAGCCCCAGCATTTT.

CDR3 nucleotide sequence: TGTGCCAGCAGTTCGCGGCTAGCGGGGACCTACGAGCAGTACTTC. It yields the protein CASSSRLAGTYEQYF. The rearrangement uses TRBV6-2 or TRBV6-3 and TRBJ2-7, with TRBD2 matching over 9 bases. V lost 4 bases and J lost 2; bases outside the gene matches: 6. CDR1 is MNHEY, CDR2 SVGEGT, per germline. CDR3 length: 15 amino acids.

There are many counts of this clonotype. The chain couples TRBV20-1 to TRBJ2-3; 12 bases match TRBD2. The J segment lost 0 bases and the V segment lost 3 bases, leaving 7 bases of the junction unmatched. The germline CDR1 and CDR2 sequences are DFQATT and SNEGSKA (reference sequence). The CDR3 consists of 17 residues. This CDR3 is CSARFLAGGPSTDTQYF. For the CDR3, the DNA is TGCAGTGCTAGGTTTCTAGCGGGGGGGCCCAGCACAGATACGCAGTATTTT.

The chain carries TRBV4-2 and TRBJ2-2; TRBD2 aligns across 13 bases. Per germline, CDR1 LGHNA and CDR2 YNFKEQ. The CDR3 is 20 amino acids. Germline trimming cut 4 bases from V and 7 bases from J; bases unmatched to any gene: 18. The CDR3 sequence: CASSPFVATSGGAGDGELFF. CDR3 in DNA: TGTGCCAGCAGCCCCTTCGTTGCCACTAGCGGGGGGGCCGGAGACGGGGAGCTGTTTTTT.

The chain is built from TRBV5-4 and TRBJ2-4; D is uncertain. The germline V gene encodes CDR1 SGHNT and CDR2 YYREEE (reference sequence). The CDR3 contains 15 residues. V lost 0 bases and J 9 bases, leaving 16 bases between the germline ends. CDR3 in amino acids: CASSLDLGTSSIQYF. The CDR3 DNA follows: TGTGCCAGCAGCTTGGACTTAGGCACCTCGAGCATTCAGTACTTC.

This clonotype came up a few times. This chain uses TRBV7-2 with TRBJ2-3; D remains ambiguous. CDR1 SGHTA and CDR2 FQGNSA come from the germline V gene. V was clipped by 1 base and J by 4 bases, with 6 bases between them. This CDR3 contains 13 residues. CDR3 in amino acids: CASSLVAPDTQYF. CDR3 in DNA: TGTGCCAGCAGCTTAGTTGCCCCAGATACGCAGTATTTT.

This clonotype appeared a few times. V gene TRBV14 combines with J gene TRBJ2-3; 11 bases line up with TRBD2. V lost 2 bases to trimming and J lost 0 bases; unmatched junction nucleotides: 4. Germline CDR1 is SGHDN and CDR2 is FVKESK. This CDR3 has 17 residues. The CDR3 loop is CASSQLGTSGSTDTQYF. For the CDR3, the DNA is TGTGCCAGCAGCCAACTCGGGACTAGCGGTAGCACAGATACGCAGTATTTT.

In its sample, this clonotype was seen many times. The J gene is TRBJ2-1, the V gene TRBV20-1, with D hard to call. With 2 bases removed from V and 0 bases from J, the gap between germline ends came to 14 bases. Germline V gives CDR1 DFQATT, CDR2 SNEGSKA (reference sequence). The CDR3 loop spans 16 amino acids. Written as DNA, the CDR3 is TGCAGTGCTAGAATGATCCGTGGCCACTCCTACAATGAGCAGTTCTTC. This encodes CSARMIRGHSYNEQFF.

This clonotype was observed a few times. The CDR3 loop is CASSEGGGQGLPGELFF. DNA of the CDR3: TGTGCCAGCAGTGAAGGGGGGGGGCAGGGCCTCCCCGGGGAGCTGTTTTTT. This rearrangement joins TRBV2 to TRBJ2-2; the D gene is possibly TRBD2 (7 bases). This CDR3 spans 17 amino acids. The germline gives CDR1 SNHLY, CDR2 FYNNEI. The V end lost 1 base, the J end lost 6 bases, and 18 bases lay between the germline ends.

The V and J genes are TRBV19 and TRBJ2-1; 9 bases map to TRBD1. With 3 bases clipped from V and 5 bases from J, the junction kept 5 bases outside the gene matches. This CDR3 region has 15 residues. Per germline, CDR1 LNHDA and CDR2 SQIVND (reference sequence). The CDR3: CASSITGGEDNEQFF. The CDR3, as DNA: TGTGCCAGTAGTATTACAGGGGGCGAGGACAATGAGCAGTTCTTC.

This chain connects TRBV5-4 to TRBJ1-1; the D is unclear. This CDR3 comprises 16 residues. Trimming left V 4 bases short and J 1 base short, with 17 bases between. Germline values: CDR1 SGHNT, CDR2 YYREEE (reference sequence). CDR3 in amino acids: CASSPAAAAGNTEAFF. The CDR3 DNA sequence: TGTGCCAGCAGCCCAGCTGCCGCTGCAGGGAACACTGAAGCTTTCTTT.

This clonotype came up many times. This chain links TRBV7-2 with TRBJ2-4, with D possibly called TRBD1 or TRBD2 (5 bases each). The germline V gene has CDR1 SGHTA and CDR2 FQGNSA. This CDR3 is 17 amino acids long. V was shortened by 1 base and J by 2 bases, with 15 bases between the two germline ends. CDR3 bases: TGTGCCAGCAGCTTAGAATTTCCAGGGAGTACCAAAAACATTCAGTACTTC. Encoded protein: CASSLEFPGSTKNIQYF.